This T cell receptor beta chain originates from a study of spatial heterogeneity in lung cancer. MiXCR, applied by TCRdb to the 5' RACE reads, yields one record per CDR3 protein. The sample records about 3,700 distinct CDR3 sequences, about 16% being singletons. Unmatched junction bases numbered 5, after V lost 6 bases and J lost 6 bases. The length of the CDR3 is 14 residues. Per the germline V gene, CDR1 is KGHDR and CDR2 is SFDVKD. Time point noted: sample taken at primary tumor resection. Whole RNA, which was extracted from tumor, nontumor lung tissue or frozen PBMC, was sequenced without any cell sorting.

This TCR was sampled from a male donor with early-stage non-small cell lung cancer. The V call is TRBV24-1, the J call TRBJ2-1; 9 bases fit TRBD1. This sample comprised PBMCs, obtained at surgery. CDR3 loop: CATSSGQGPNEQFF. Written as DNA, the CDR3 is TGTGCCACCAGTTCGGGACAGGGCCCCAATGAGCAGTTCTTC.